The 8 T cell receptor beta chains given below trace back to one sample, sequenced in a study of T cell changes during pregnancy in multiple sclerosis. Produced via immunoSEQ multiplex PCR; TCRdb's table is partial and in-frame only. Of 45,000 to 50,000 clones listed, around nine tenths are singletons. The material was CD4+ T cells from peripheral blood mononuclear cells, obtained in the second trimester of pregnancy. The receptors stem from a female donor in good health, enrolled as a control in a pregnancy study.

The genes are TRBV5-1 and TRBJ2-6, with D hard to call. This CDR3 comprises 16 residues. Trimming pared 6 bases from V and 4 bases from J, leaving 17 bases between. CDR1 SGHRS and CDR2 YFSETQ come from the germline V gene. CDR3 amino acids: CASTPTAGSGANVLTF. In DNA form, the CDR3 reads TGCGCCAGCACTCCCACAGCTGGGTCCGGGGCCAACGTCCTGACTTTC.

This clone was detected only a few times. The chain combines TRBV19 with TRBJ1-1; possibly TRBD1 for D (5 bases). V was pared by 3 bases and J by 8 bases, with 10 bases between. Germline V gene data show CDR1 as LNHDA and CDR2 as SQIVND (reference sequence). CDR3 length equals 12 residues. The CDR3 DNA reads as TGTGCCAGTAGTATTCGCGGGGGAGAAGCTTTCTTT. Translating gives CASSIRGGEAFF.

The chain carries TRBV6-5 and TRBJ1-2; 9 bases map to TRBD1. The CDR3 has 15 residues. Germline V gene data show CDR1 as MNHEY and CDR2 as SVGAGI. Trimming removed 6 bases from V and 4 bases from J; junction bases left unmatched: 9. The CDR3 protein is CASRSPGTGFYGYTF. The DNA of the CDR3 is TGTGCCAGCAGAAGTCCCGGGACAGGGTTCTATGGCTACACCTTC.

The chain employs TRBV7-9 and TRBJ2-1; 8 positions match TRBD1. The CDR3 is 13 residues long. Germline CDR1 reads SEHNR; CDR2 reads FQNEAQ (reference sequence). Unmatched junction bases numbered 0, after V lost 1 base and J lost 7 bases. The CDR3 DNA reads TGTGCCAGCAGCTTAGGGACAGGGAATGAGCAGTTCTTC. Protein sequence: CASSLGTGNEQFF.

The rearrangement joins TRBV19 to TRBJ1-1; no definite D call. There are 15 residues in the CDR3. Germline loops: CDR1 LNHDA, CDR2 SQIVND (reference sequence). V dropped 0 bases and J dropped 11 bases, with 19 bases sitting between them. This CDR3 is CASSIDLRGFSEAFF. CDR3 nucleotide sequence: TGTGCCAGTAGTATAGATCTTCGGGGTTTTTCCGAGGCTTTCTTT.

The V call is TRBV19, the J call TRBJ2-5; 9 bases fit TRBD1. V was clipped by 5 bases and J by 4 bases; unmatched bases: 8. This CDR3 has 15 residues. Per germline, CDR1 LNHDA and CDR2 SQIVND (reference sequence). CDR3 in DNA: TGTGCCAGTAGTGACAGGGGGGATCTGGGAGAGACCCAGTACTTC. Its protein is CASSDRGDLGETQYF.

This clone was seen just once. The CDR3 coding sequence is TGTGCCAGCAGCTTAGACACAGCCCTCGGCTCCTACGAGCAGTACTTC. Translated: CASSLDTALGSYEQYF. The rearrangement joins TRBV11-3 to TRBJ2-7; no clear D gene. CDR3 length equals 16 residues. The V end was cut by 0 bases, the J end by 0 bases, with 12 bases between. Germline V CDR1 and CDR2: SGHNT, YENEEA. Variable domain in full (rest from reference TRBV11-3 and TRBJ2-7): EAGVVQSPRYKIIEKKQPVAFWCNPISGHNTLYWYLQNLGQGPELLIRYENEEAVDDSQLPKDRFSAERLKGVDSTLKIQPAELGDSAVYLCASSLDTALGSYEQYFGPGTRLTVT.

This clone was seen once. This CDR3 is CASSSRDFPTYEQYF. The CDR3 DNA sequence: TGTGCCAGCAGCTCCCGGGACTTCCCCACGTACGAGCAGTACTTC. The genes are TRBV7-9 and TRBJ2-7, with D possibly TRBD2 on 6 matching bases. CDR3 length equals 15 residues. V gave up 4 bases and J gave up 4 bases, with 17 bases separating them. Per germline, CDR1 SEHNR and CDR2 FQNEAQ (reference sequence).